These 20 T cell receptor beta chains originate from one sample sequenced in a study of blood T cell repertoires in COVID-19. TCRdb keeps only in-frame clones here, not all; method: immunoSEQ multiplex PCR. This repertoire shows roughly 87,000 clones, more than 75% found once; its top ten account for 20% to 30%. Sequenced sample: peripheral blood. These receptors all come from a human donor in a cohort sampled during active COVID-19.

V gene TRBV12-3 or TRBV12-4 combines with J gene TRBJ1-1, with 7 bases aligning to TRBD1. V was clipped by 5 bases and J by 6 bases; unmatched bases: 6. This CDR3 is 13 amino acids long. This chain's CDR3 is CASSLKQGSEAFF. CDR3 sequence (DNA): TGTGCCAGCAGTCTCAAACAGGGGTCTGAAGCTTTCTTT.

The chain joins TRBV27 to TRBJ2-1; TRBD1 might be the D (5 bases). Germline assignment: CDR1 MNHEY and CDR2 SMNVEV (reference sequence). The V gene lost 4 bases and the J gene lost 5 bases, with 9 bases spanning the gap. The CDR3 length is 13 residues. Written as DNA, the CDR3 is TGTGCCAGCAGTTGGGGCAATAACAATGAGCAGTTCTTC. Translated: CASSWGNNNEQFF.

The CDR3 region is CASSPGGANGYTF. In nucleotides, the CDR3 is TGTGCCAGCAGCCCAGGGGGCGCGAATGGCTACACCTTC. The chain couples TRBV9 to TRBJ1-2, with 8 bases identical to TRBD1. The J segment lost 6 bases and the V segment lost 4 bases, leaving 5 bases of the junction unmatched. Germline lookup yields CDR1 SGDLS and CDR2 YYNGEE. The CDR3 totals 13 residues.

The CDR3 nucleotides read TGTGCCAGCAGTTTCCCAGGGGGGACTAATGAAAAACTGTTTTTT. It translates to CASSFPGGTNEKLFF. V gene TRBV27 combines with J gene TRBJ1-4, with 7 bases that match TRBD1. V trimming: 3 bases; J trimming: 2 bases; junction bases outside the gene matches: 3. This CDR3 is built from 15 residues. Per germline, CDR1 MNHEY and CDR2 SMNVEV (reference sequence).

The chain uses TRBV6-5 and TRBJ1-2; no clear D. Deletions cut 8 bases from V and 1 base from J, with 11 bases between. Germline V lookup: CDR1 MNHEY, CDR2 SVGAGI. This CDR3 has 13 residues. The CDR3 region has the DNA TGTGCCAGCCTGGGAGGATTTAACTATGGCTACACCTTC. It yields the protein CASLGGFNYGYTF.

V gene TRBV4-3 combines with J gene TRBJ1-1; perhaps TRBD1 as D (6 bases). The CDR3 has 15 residues. Trimming cost V 1 base and J 4 bases, with 13 bases left between them. The germline gives CDR1 LGHNA, CDR2 YSLEER. The CDR3 is CASSQGRQGSTEAFF. The CDR3 DNA reads as TGCGCCAGCAGCCAAGGGCGTCAGGGGAGCACTGAAGCTTTCTTT.

The rearrangement joins TRBV5-1 to TRBJ2-3, with 8 bases that match TRBD2. Germline V gene lookup returns CDR1 SGHRS and CDR2 YFSETQ. J was trimmed by 4 bases and V by 2 bases; bases with no gene match: 6. The CDR3 is 15 residues long. CDR3 nucleotides: TGCGCCAGCAGCTTAAGAGCGGGGGTGTCAGATACGCAGTATTTT. Translation: CASSLRAGVSDTQYF.

This chain links TRBV2 with TRBJ2-2, with 13 bases fitting TRBD2. The CDR3 is made up of 16 amino acids. Trimming took 5 bases from V and 4 from J; bases not matched to a gene: 4. CDR1 is SNHLY, CDR2 FYNNEI, per germline. This CDR3 reads CASSLTSGGTTGELFF. Written as DNA, the CDR3 is TGTGCCAGCAGTCTGACTAGCGGGGGGACCACCGGGGAGCTGTTTTTT.

This clone was picked up a small number of times. This chain links TRBV6-2 or TRBV6-3 with TRBJ1-5; no clear D. V lost 4 bases, J lost 0 bases, and 16 bases lay in between. Germline CDR1 MNHEY, CDR2 SVGEGT. The CDR3 contains 17 residues. CDR3 amino acids: CASSSRSYEYSNQPQHF. The DNA for the CDR3 is TGTGCCAGCAGTTCGCGATCGTACGAGTATAGCAATCAGCCCCAGCATTTT.

The J gene is TRBJ2-7, the V gene TRBV4-3, with D perhaps TRBD1 (6 bases). Between the trimmed V and J ends, which lost 3 bases and 6 bases, there was a span of 12 bases. The CDR3 spans 13 residues. Germline V gene lookup returns CDR1 LGHNA and CDR2 YSLEER. CDR3 bases: TGCGCCAGCAGCCAGACGAAGGGGGTCGAGCAGTACTTC. This encodes CASSQTKGVEQYF.

This clone showed up just a few times. The rearrangement joins TRBV29-1 to TRBJ2-4; 10 bases are a match to TRBD2. The CDR3 extends over 13 amino acids. V lost 0 bases and J lost 7; bases outside the gene matches: 0. Germline CDR1 and CDR2: SQVTM and ANQGSEA. The CDR3 loop is CSVEETSGNIQYF. The CDR3 nucleotides are TGCAGCGTTGAAGAGACTAGCGGGAACATTCAGTACTTC. The full variable domain, its missing parts supplied by reference TRBV29-1 and TRBJ2-4, is SAVISQKPSRDICQRGTSLTIQCQVDSQVTMMFWYRQQPGQSLTLIATANQGSEATYESGFVIDKFPISRPNLTFSTLTVSNMSPEDSSIYLCSVEETSGNIQYFGAGTRLSVL.

The chain couples TRBV28 to TRBJ1-2; D uncertain. This CDR3 comprises 12 residues. The germline V and J ends were trimmed by 6 bases and 4 bases, with 9 bases remaining between them. Germline V gives CDR1 MDHEN, CDR2 SYDVKM. In nucleotides, the CDR3 is TGTGCCAGCAGCCCTGGTAGCTATGGCTACACCTTC. It is translated as CASSPGSYGYTF.

The chain has TRBV9 and TRBJ2-7; 11 bases align to TRBD2. V was clipped by 0 bases and J by 5 bases; unmatched bases: 10. CDR3 size: 17 residues. CDR1 and CDR2 from the germline V gene are SGDLS and YYNGEE. In nucleotides, the CDR3 is TGTGCCAGCAGCGTAGGAGGTAGCGGGGGGGTATTGGACGAGCAGTACTTC. Translated, it gives CASSVGGSGGVLDEQYF.

The chain joins TRBV12-3 or TRBV12-4 to TRBJ2-7; the match to TRBD1 covers 11 bases. The V gene end was trimmed by 6 bases and the J gene end by 7 bases; junction bases not matched to a gene: 5. This CDR3 has 13 residues. CDR3 amino acids: CASSWTGGNEQYF. CDR3 bases: TGTGCCAGCAGCTGGACAGGGGGCAATGAGCAGTACTTC.

This clone was seen once. The chain is built from TRBV7-2 and TRBJ2-1; TRBD2 agrees at 10 bases. The V gene's germline CDR1 is SGHTA and CDR2 FQGNSA. V lost 1 base and J lost 4; bases outside the gene matches: 10. The CDR3 is made up of 18 amino acids. CDR3 region: CASSLVSSGGLLYNEQFF. For the CDR3, the DNA is TGTGCCAGCAGCTTAGTGTCTAGCGGGGGCCTCCTATACAATGAGCAGTTCTTC.

The rearrangement joins TRBV15 to TRBJ2-7; 12 bases align to TRBD2. The V segment lost 4 bases and the J segment 0 bases; nucleotides outside the gene matches: 4. The germline V gene encodes CDR1 LNHNV and CDR2 YYDKDF (reference sequence). CDR3 length equals 16 residues. The CDR3 is CATSTRTSGTSYEQYF. In nucleotides, the CDR3 is TGTGCCACCAGCACGCGGACTAGCGGGACCTCCTACGAGCAGTACTTC.

The chain carries TRBV19 and TRBJ1-4, with D possibly TRBD1 on 5 matching bases. The CDR3 has 15 amino acids. The V end was cut by 1 base, the J end by 0 bases, with 6 bases between. In germline, CDR1 is LNHDA, CDR2 SQIVND (reference sequence). The CDR3 reads CASSIGQTTNEKLFF. CDR3 DNA sequence: TGTGCCAGTAGTATAGGACAGACAACTAATGAAAAACTGTTTTTT.

V usage is TRBV6-2 or TRBV6-3 and J usage is TRBJ2-7; D is possibly TRBD2 (6 bases). This CDR3 has 14 residues. Germline CDR1 reads MNHEY; CDR2 reads SVGEGT. Trimming shortened V by 2 bases and J by 0 bases, and 8 bases separated the two germline ends. The CDR3 spells CASSYGGNSYEQYF. The DNA for the CDR3 is TGTGCCAGCAGTTACGGAGGGAACTCCTACGAGCAGTACTTC.

The chain has TRBV7-8 and TRBJ1-5; D may be TRBD1 (5 bases). Germline CDR1 is SGHVS and CDR2 is FQNEAQ. CDR3 length equals 13 residues. V lost 5 bases and J lost 5, with 10 bases in between. As DNA, the CDR3 is TGTGCCAGCAGCCTTGACAGCCATCAGCCCCAGCATTTT. Protein: CASSLDSHQPQHF.

The V and J genes are TRBV5-4 and TRBJ2-3, with 8 bases aligning to TRBD2. CDR1 is SGHNT, CDR2 YYREEE, per germline (reference sequence). V was clipped by 5 bases and J by 7 bases; unmatched bases: 12. This CDR3 is built from 15 residues. The CDR3 DNA follows: TGTGCCAGCAGGCAAGCGGGGGCTCTCCGGAATACGCAGTATTTT. Its translation: CASRQAGALRNTQYF.